This is a list of T cell receptor beta chains from one sample in a study of blood T cells in healthy people across ages. TCRdb processed the 5' RACE reads anew with MiXCR; each CDR3 protein has one entry. Of roughly 730,000 distinct CDR3 sequences listed, around 50% were seen once; the top ten hold under 30%. Sequencing was done on a sample of blood. The receptors were gathered from a man aged 35 to 55 in good health. The CDR3 runs from the conserved cysteine through the conserved F or W.

>TRBV3-1
CASSRKEGGTATLSPLHF
>TRBV12-3/TRBV12-4
CASSLYASEQFF
>TRBV20-1
CSAQQGPVRHF
>TRBV20-1
CSAPPDRYGYTF
>TRBV20-1
CSARDIRAGGQRETQYF
>TRBV6-1
CASSADLQAGANVLTF
>TRBV20-1
CSASRTSGAYNEQFF
>TRBV3-1
CASSQAGLLNTEAFF
>TRBV6-5
CASSYEGRNSPLHF
>TRBV5-6
CASSLEGLGSYNEQFF
>TRBV25-1
CASSDVLSGELFF
>TRBV29-1
CSVEGDRAGTQYF
>TRBV5-6
CASSLNHRLNNEQFF
>TRBV7-2
CASSLVLAGAQGAQYF
>TRBV27
CASSSFPPGPIRSGANVLTF
>TRBV6-5
CASSYTGDRAKETQYF
>TRBV10-3
CAASGLAGSSYNEQFF
>TRBV24-1
CATSDSWDRITDTQYF
>TRBV18
CASSPGYFENTEAFF
>TRBV20-1
CSGGGSDHQETQYF
>TRBV27
CASSLTSLGSQETQYF
>TRBV10-3
CAISGGQALRSYEQYF
>TRBV15
CATSRDRREGNEQFF
>TRBV6-2/TRBV6-3
CASSPGLAGLFSYEQYF
>TRBV4-2
CASSQERRTSDGEQYF
>TRBV15
CATSRARWDSYGQYF
>TRBV5-1
CASSLSRDLFAPYEQYF
>TRBV20-1
CSARPPLAAYNEQFF
>TRBV12-3/TRBV12-4
CAGSPAIWGNYGYTF
>TRBV20-1
CSAPYTDTQYF
>TRBV9
CASSVVPEVGPTGELFF
>TRBV6-2/TRBV6-3
CASSYPTTSADTQYF
>TRBV27
CASIGKGEQYF
>TRBV7-8
CASSPPGGASGANVLTF
>TRBV29-1
CSVSLSLAASSEQFF
>TRBV7-9
CASSLARGGTNNEQFF
>TRBV20-1
CSASLGFSSSYNEQFF
>TRBV25-1
CASSEFTWPGSPLHF
>TRBV20-1
CSAREDYYEQYF